The clone carrying this TCR beta chain came up many times. What it recognizes is unknown. TCRdb called the multiplex PCR reads again in MiXCR, with one record for every CDR3 protein. The sample consists of 130,000 or so distinct CDR3 sequences, about 22% of them appearing once. This specimen belongs to a study of breast tumors, draining lymph nodes, adjacent tissues. General study results and limits: Tumor repertoires ranked between lymph nodes and nontumor tissue in diversity, with V and J gene preferences.

CDR3 length: 13 amino acids. Germline CDR1 is LNHDA and CDR2 is SQIVND (reference sequence). Trimming removed 4 bases at V and 7 bases at J, with 10 bases between. Breast cancer patients provided tissue from their axillary draining lymph nodes. This receptor was obtained from a female donor with breast cancer. Some clones in this sample may be carry-over from other donors' samples. The chain joins TRBV19 to TRBJ2-2; perhaps TRBD1 as D (6 bases). The sample comprised axillary lymph node tissue. DNA for the CDR3: TGTGCCAGTAGTACAGGGGCGGGCGGGGAGCTGTTTTTT. Residues: CASSTGAGGELFF.